These 30 T cell receptor beta chains were sequenced from one sample in a study of T cell responses to AZD1222 COVID-19 vaccine. Generated by immunoSEQ multiplex PCR, the TCRdb table keeps only in-frame clones and is missing some. The sample yields 200,000 to 250,000 clones, 94% seen once. This sample comprised peripheral blood, obtained 28 days after the second dose of the MenACWY control vaccine. Receptor source: an adult who received the MenACWY meningococcal vaccine as a control.

This clone was seen more than once but under ten times. This chain uses TRBV3-1 (or the pseudogene TRBV3-2) with TRBJ2-1; 13 bases match TRBD2. Trimming took 2 bases from V and 6 from J; bases not matched to a gene: 10. Germline CDR1 and CDR2: LGHDT and YNNKEL (reference sequence). The CDR3 contains 18 residues. CDR3 in DNA: TGTGCCAGCAGCCAAACGAGGACTAGCGGGGGAGGGGCCAATGAGCAGTTCTTC. It is translated as CASSQTRTSGGGANEQFF.

This chain links TRBV9 with TRBJ1-2; 9 nucleotides line up with TRBD1. The ends lost 6 bases at V and 4 bases at J; junction bases unmatched: 13. Per germline, CDR1 SGDLS and CDR2 YYNGEE. The CDR3 has 16 residues. The CDR3 bases are TGTGCCAGCACCACGAGGGACAGGGCTTTAGGCTATGGCTACACCTTC. Translating it yields CASTTRDRALGYGYTF.

The V gene is TRBV6-2 or TRBV6-3, the J gene TRBJ1-5, with D possibly being TRBD1 (5 bases). This CDR3 has 16 residues. Trimming pared 1 base from V and 2 bases from J, leaving 12 bases between. Germline CDR1 reads MNHEY; CDR2 reads SVGEGT. As DNA, the CDR3 is TGTGCCAGCAGTTACTTTCCGGGGGTGGGCAATCAGCCCCAGCATTTT. As protein: CASSYFPGVGNQPQHF.

The V gene is TRBV28, the J gene TRBJ1-6; 7 nucleotides agree with TRBD1. Trimming cost V 5 bases and J 5 bases; bases outside gene matches: 3. Germline values: CDR1 MDHEN, CDR2 SYDVKM. The CDR3 length is 14 residues. The CDR3 DNA sequence: TGTGCCAGCAGTCCCAGGGGGAATAATTCACCCCTCCACTTT. This sequence encodes CASSPRGNNSPLHF.

The V gene is TRBV19, the J gene TRBJ1-1; D remains ambiguous. This CDR3 comprises 14 residues. The V gene lost 5 bases and the J gene lost 1 base, with 11 bases spanning the gap. CDR1 LNHDA and CDR2 SQIVND come from the germline V gene (reference sequence). The CDR3 region is CASSPSAGNTEAFF. The CDR3 bases are TGTGCCAGTAGTCCAAGTGCGGGGAACACTGAAGCTTTCTTT.

The chain joins TRBV7-7 to TRBJ1-6, with TRBD1 as a possible D gene (5 bases). Germline V CDR1 and CDR2: SSHAT, FNYEAQ (reference sequence). With 1 base removed from V and 7 bases from J, the gap between germline ends came to 11 bases. This CDR3 region has 15 residues. The CDR3 DNA is TGTGCCAGCAGCTTAGATACGACAGAAAATTCACCCCTCCACTTT. Encoded protein: CASSLDTTENSPLHF.

This clone appeared a single time. The chain is built from TRBV27 and TRBJ1-6, with 7 bases aligning to TRBD1. Per germline, CDR1 MNHEY and CDR2 SMNVEV (reference sequence). The ends lost 8 bases at V and 7 bases at J; junction bases unmatched: 8. CDR3 length equals 14 residues. The CDR3 region is CASGRQGPNSPLHF. CDR3 bases: TGTGCCAGCGGTCGACAGGGTCCGAATTCACCCCTCCACTTT.

V gene TRBV7-9 combines with J gene TRBJ2-3; tentatively, D is TRBD1 or TRBD2 (5 bases each). Germline CDR1 and CDR2: SEHNR and FQNEAQ (reference sequence). The CDR3 has 15 amino acids. Trimming removed 1 base from V and 2 bases from J, with 10 bases in between. DNA of the CDR3: TGTGCCAGCAGCTTAGTAGGGGACGTCACAGATACGCAGTATTTT. Amino acid sequence: CASSLVGDVTDTQYF.

Only a few counts were recorded for this clone. This chain uses TRBV28 with TRBJ1-1, with TRBD1 matching 9 bases. This CDR3 has 14 amino acids. Germline V CDR1 and CDR2: MDHEN, SYDVKM. V lost 6 bases and J lost 3; bases outside the gene matches: 5. The CDR3 protein is CASRTGGFDTEAFF. The CDR3 nucleotides are TGTGCCAGCAGGACAGGGGGATTCGACACTGAAGCTTTCTTT.

Details on this clone: At one end the junction does not follow the germline gene, possibly because of a read error. The gene calls are TRBV7-2 and TRBJ1-1; TRBD1 aligns across 7 bases. Germline V gives CDR1 SGHTA, CDR2 FQGNSA. This CDR3 region has 15 residues. The CDR3 region is CASSPNRGVKTEAFF. The CDR3 coding sequence is TGTGCCAGCAGCCCGAACAGGGGAGTGAAGACTGAAGCTTTCTTT.

Written as DNA, the CDR3 is TGTGCCAGCAGTTACCTCGGGGCCGACTACAATGAGCAGTTCTTC. Translation gives CASSYLGADYNEQFF. The chain employs TRBV6-5 and TRBJ2-1; D could derive from TRBD1 or TRBD2 (5 bases each). CDR1 MNHEY and CDR2 SVGAGI come from the germline V gene. Trimming took 2 bases from V and 3 from J, leaving 11 bases between them. There are 15 residues in the CDR3.

This chain uses TRBV19 with TRBJ1-5; 8 bases map to TRBD1. Germline trimming cut 5 bases from V and 9 bases from J; bases unmatched to any gene: 9. The CDR3 loop spans 14 amino acids. Per the germline V gene, CDR1 is LNHDA and CDR2 is SQIVND (reference sequence). The CDR3 protein is CASSPGQGDWPQHF. The CDR3 DNA is TGTGCCAGTAGTCCCGGACAGGGAGATTGGCCCCAGCATTTT.

The chain recombines TRBV5-1 with TRBJ2-5; perhaps TRBD1 as D (6 bases). There are 14 residues in the CDR3. Germline V gene data show CDR1 as SGHRS and CDR2 as YFSETQ. Deletions cut 3 bases from V and 2 bases from J, with 11 bases between. CDR3 protein: CASSSGQMQETQYF. In DNA form, the CDR3 reads TGCGCCAGCAGCTCTGGACAGATGCAAGAGACCCAGTACTTC. Full variable domain (rest looked up from reference TRBV5-1 and TRBJ2-5): KAGVTQTPRYLIKTRGQQVTLSCSPISGHRSVSWYQQTPGQGLQFLFEYFSETQRNKGNFPGRFSGRQFSNSRSEMNVSTLELGDSALYLCASSSGQMQETQYFGPGTRLLVL.

DNA for the CDR3: TGTGCCAGCAGTAGGGACAGGGAGAACACTGAAGCTTTCTTT. Residues: CASSRDRENTEAFF. The gene calls are TRBV6-5 and TRBJ1-1, with 9 bases aligning to TRBD1. Per the germline V gene, CDR1 is MNHEY and CDR2 is SVGAGI. There are 14 residues in the CDR3. V trimming: 5 bases; J trimming: 1 base; junction bases outside the gene matches: 2.

The chain combines TRBV5-1 with TRBJ2-2; perhaps TRBD1 as D (5 bases). CDR1 and CDR2 from the germline V gene are SGHRS and YFSETQ. V lost 6 bases to trimming and J lost 1 base, with 19 bases between them. The CDR3 covers 17 residues. The CDR3 spells CASNILTATENTGELFF. CDR3 DNA: TGCGCCAGCAATATTTTGACCGCGACAGAGAACACCGGGGAGCTGTTTTTT.

The V gene is TRBV25-1, the J gene TRBJ1-3, with D perhaps matching TRBD1 (5 bases). V shed 2 bases and J shed 2 bases, with 10 bases lying between them. Germline loops: CDR1 MGHDK, CDR2 SYGVNS. The CDR3 consists of 15 residues. CDR3 amino acids: CASSEPGATGNTIYF. The CDR3 region has the DNA TGTGCCAGCAGTGAACCTGGGGCAACTGGAAACACCATATATTTT.

The chain employs TRBV7-9 and TRBJ1-2, with TRBD1 matching over 7 bases. The germline gives CDR1 SEHNR, CDR2 FQNEAQ (reference sequence). The length of the CDR3 is 13 residues. After removal of 2 bases from V and 4 bases from J, the junction contained 1 base not matched to a gene. CDR3 residues: CASSLRDSYGYTF. DNA of the CDR3: TGTGCCAGCAGCTTACGGGACAGCTATGGCTACACCTTC.

The chain recombines TRBV4-2 with TRBJ1-4; D is perhaps TRBD1 (5 bases). The V end was cut by 0 bases, the J end by 5 bases, with 10 bases between. Per the germline V gene, CDR1 is LGHNA and CDR2 is YNFKEQ. The CDR3 covers 15 residues. The CDR3 protein is CASSQEGTANEKLFF. For the CDR3, the DNA is TGTGCCAGCAGCCAAGAGGGGACGGCGAATGAAAAACTGTTTTTT.

This chain links TRBV7-9 with TRBJ2-5, with D possibly TRBD2 on 6 matching bases. There are 18 residues in the CDR3. Germline CDR1 and CDR2: SEHNR and FQNEAQ (reference sequence). V was cut by 5 bases and J by 3 bases, with 25 bases left in between. The CDR3: CASSRGTPYPGEKETQYF. The CDR3, as DNA: TGTGCCAGCAGCCGAGGGACTCCTTATCCGGGGGAAAAAGAGACCCAGTACTTC.

The genes are TRBV27 and TRBJ2-7, with 11 bases that match TRBD1. CDR3 length equals 15 residues. Trimming took 5 bases from V and 6 from J; bases not matched to a gene: 9. Germline V gene lookup returns CDR1 MNHEY and CDR2 SMNVEV (reference sequence). The CDR3 region has the DNA TGTGCCAGCAGTCCCCAACCGGGACAGGGGGGCGAGCAGTACTTC. As protein: CASSPQPGQGGEQYF.

This clone was counted only a few times. The chain is built from TRBV28 and TRBJ2-2; D is possibly TRBD2 (6 bases). Trimming shortened V by 4 bases and J by 2 bases, and 17 bases separated the two germline ends. This CDR3 is 17 amino acids long. CDR1 MDHEN and CDR2 SYDVKM come from the germline V gene. The CDR3 is CASSSTIRGSNTGELFF. The CDR3 bases are TGTGCCAGCAGTTCCACGATCCGGGGGAGTAACACCGGGGAGCTGTTTTTT.

The rearrangement uses TRBV6-5 and TRBJ1-5; D remains ambiguous. Germline V CDR1 and CDR2: MNHEY, SVGAGI. V lost 2 bases and J 7 bases, leaving 9 bases between the germline ends. The CDR3 runs to 13 residues. CDR3 loop: CASSYQQEQPQHF. As DNA, the CDR3 is TGTGCCAGCAGTTACCAGCAGGAACAGCCCCAGCATTTT.

The chain recombines TRBV7-6 with TRBJ2-1; the D is unclear. Deletions cut 4 bases from V and 6 bases from J, with 22 bases between. From germline, CDR1 is SGHVS and CDR2 FNYEAQ. The CDR3 totals 17 residues. Here the CDR3 reads CASSSPRSRLPFNEQFF. The CDR3, as DNA: TGTGCCAGCAGCTCCCCCCGGTCAAGGTTGCCCTTCAATGAGCAGTTCTTC.

The chain is built from TRBV13 and TRBJ2-7, with TRBD2 matching over 7 bases. Trimming cost V 5 bases and J 4 bases; bases outside gene matches: 8. Germline values: CDR1 PRHDT, CDR2 FYEKMQ (reference sequence). The CDR3 runs to 14 residues. CDR3 sequence reads: CASSPTAGVYEQYF. The CDR3 DNA reads TGTGCCAGCAGCCCCACCGCGGGGGTGTACGAGCAGTACTTC.

This sequence joins TRBV7-2 and TRBJ2-1, with D unclear. This CDR3 contains 11 residues. Germline CDR1 is SGHTA and CDR2 is FQGNSA. V lost 3 bases and J 3 bases, leaving 0 bases between the germline ends. The CDR3 coding sequence is TGTGCCAGCAGCTTCTACAATGAGCAGTTCTTC. Translation gives CASSFYNEQFF.

The chain has TRBV5-1 and TRBJ2-7, with D perhaps matching TRBD1 (7 bases). Looked up from germline, CDR1 is SGHRS and CDR2 is YFSETQ. Trimming took 4 bases from V and 2 from J, leaving 19 bases between them. This CDR3 has 16 amino acids. The CDR3, as DNA: TGCGCCAGCAGCAGGGGACAGACTGGGGGGACCTACGAGCAGTACTTC. It yields the protein CASSRGQTGGTYEQYF.

J is TRBJ2-6 and V is TRBV9; TRBD1 matches 7 bases. Germline V gives CDR1 SGDLS, CDR2 YYNGEE. The V and J ends lost 0 bases and 2 bases, in that order; junction bases with no gene match: 8. The length of the CDR3 is 18 residues. The CDR3 nucleotides are TGTGCCAGCAGCGTAGTGCTAGCACAGGGGACTGGGGCCAACGTCCTGACTTTC. Amino acid sequence: CASSVVLAQGTGANVLTF.

The chain recombines TRBV9 with TRBJ2-2; TRBD1 matches at 9 bases. With 4 bases clipped from V and 4 bases from J, the junction kept 5 bases outside the gene matches. Germline V CDR1 and CDR2: SGDLS, YYNGEE. The CDR3 loop spans 15 amino acids. CDR3 in DNA: TGTGCCAGCAGCCTACGGACAGGGGTCACCGGGGAGCTGTTTTTT. It specifies CASSLRTGVTGELFF. Full variable domain (missing parts from reference TRBV9 and TRBJ2-2): DSGVTQTPKHLITATGQRVTLRCSPRSGDLSVYWYQQSLDQGLQFLIQYYNGEERAKGNILERFSAQQFPDLHSELNLSSLELGDSALYFCASSLRTGVTGELFFGEGSRLTVL.

The V gene is TRBV7-3, the J gene TRBJ1-2, with 7 bases identical to TRBD1. The junction had 2 bases not matched to a gene; V was cut back by 1 base and J by 0 bases. CDR1 and CDR2 (germline): SGHTA, FQGTGA. The CDR3 consists of 15 residues. DNA for the CDR3: TGTGCCAGCAGCTTAAACGGACAGGCTAACTATGGCTACACCTTC. This codes for CASSLNGQANYGYTF.

This clone was observed a single time. J is TRBJ1-1 and V is TRBV11-2, with D hard to call. Germline V gene lookup returns CDR1 SGHAT and CDR2 FQNNGV. CDR3 length: 12 residues. Trimming cost V 0 bases and J 7 bases, with 6 bases left between them. CDR3: CASSLDRGEAFF. CDR3 in DNA: TGTGCCAGCAGCTTAGATCGGGGTGAAGCTTTCTTT.